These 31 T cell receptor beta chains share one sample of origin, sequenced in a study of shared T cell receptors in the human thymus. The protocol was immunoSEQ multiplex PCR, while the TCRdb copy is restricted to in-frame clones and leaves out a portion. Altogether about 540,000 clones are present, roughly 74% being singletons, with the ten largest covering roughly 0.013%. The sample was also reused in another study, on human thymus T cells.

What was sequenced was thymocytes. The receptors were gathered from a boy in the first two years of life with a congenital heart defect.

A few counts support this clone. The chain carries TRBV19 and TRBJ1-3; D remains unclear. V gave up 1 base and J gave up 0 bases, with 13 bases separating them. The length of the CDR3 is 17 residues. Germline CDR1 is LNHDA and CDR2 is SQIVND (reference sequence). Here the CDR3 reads CASSIVSAESSGNTIYF. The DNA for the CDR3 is TGTGCCAGTAGTATAGTGTCCGCGGAAAGCTCTGGAAACACCATATATTTT.

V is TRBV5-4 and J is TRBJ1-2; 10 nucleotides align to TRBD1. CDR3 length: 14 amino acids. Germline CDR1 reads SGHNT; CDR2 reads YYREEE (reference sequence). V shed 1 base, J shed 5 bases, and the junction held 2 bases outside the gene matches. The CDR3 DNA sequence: TGTGCCAGCAGCTTGTGGACAGGGGGATATGGCTACACCTTC. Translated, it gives CASSLWTGGYGYTF.

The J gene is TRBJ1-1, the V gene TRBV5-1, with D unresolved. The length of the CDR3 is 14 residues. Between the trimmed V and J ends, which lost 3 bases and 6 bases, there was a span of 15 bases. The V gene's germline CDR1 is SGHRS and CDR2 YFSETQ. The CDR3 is CASSSRGGRAEAFF. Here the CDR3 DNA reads TGCGCCAGCAGCTCCCGAGGAGGGAGGGCTGAAGCTTTCTTT.

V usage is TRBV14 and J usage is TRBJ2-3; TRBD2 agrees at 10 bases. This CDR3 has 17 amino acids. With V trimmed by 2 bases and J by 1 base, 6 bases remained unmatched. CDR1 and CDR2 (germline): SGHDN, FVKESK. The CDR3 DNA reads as TGTGCCAGCAGCCAACATGAGCGGGAGGGCCGCACAGATACGCAGTATTTT. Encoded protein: CASSQHEREGRTDTQYF.

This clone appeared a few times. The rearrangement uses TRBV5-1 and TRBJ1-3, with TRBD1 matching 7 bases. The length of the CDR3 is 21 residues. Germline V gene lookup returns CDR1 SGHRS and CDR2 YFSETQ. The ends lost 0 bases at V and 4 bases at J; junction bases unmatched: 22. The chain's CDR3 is CASSLATTINMTGRAGNTIYF. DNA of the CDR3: TGCGCCAGCAGCTTGGCGACCACAATAAATATGACAGGGCGAGCGGGAAACACCATATATTTT.

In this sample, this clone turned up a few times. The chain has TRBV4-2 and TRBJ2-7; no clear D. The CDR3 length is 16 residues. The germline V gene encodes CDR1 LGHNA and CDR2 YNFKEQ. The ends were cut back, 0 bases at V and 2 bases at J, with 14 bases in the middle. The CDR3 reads CASSQDLGVETYEQYF. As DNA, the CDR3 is TGTGCCAGCAGCCAAGATCTCGGCGTGGAGACCTACGAGCAGTACTTC.

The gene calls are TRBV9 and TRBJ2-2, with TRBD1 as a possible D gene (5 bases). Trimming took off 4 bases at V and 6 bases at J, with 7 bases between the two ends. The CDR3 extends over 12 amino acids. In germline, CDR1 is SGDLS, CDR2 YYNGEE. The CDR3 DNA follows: TGTGCCAGCAGCCAGGGATCCGGGGAGCTGTTTTTT. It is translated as CASSQGSGELFF.

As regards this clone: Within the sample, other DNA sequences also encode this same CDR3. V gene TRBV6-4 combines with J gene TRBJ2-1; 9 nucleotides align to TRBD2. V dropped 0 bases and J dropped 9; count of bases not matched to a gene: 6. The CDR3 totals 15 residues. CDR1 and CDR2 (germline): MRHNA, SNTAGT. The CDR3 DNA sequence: TGTGCCAGCAGTGACTCAGGGCTAGCGGGGAGTGAGCAGTTCTTC. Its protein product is CASSDSGLAGSEQFF.

This CDR3 reads CAWSTDSNQPQHF. The CDR3 DNA reads as TGTGCCTGGAGCACCGACAGTAATCAGCCCCAGCATTTT. V usage is TRBV30 and J usage is TRBJ1-5; D may be TRBD1 (5 bases). The ends were cut back, 3 bases at V and 4 bases at J, with 10 bases in the middle. CDR3 length equals 13 residues. Germline values: CDR1 GTSNPN, CDR2 SVGIG (reference sequence).

CDR3 DNA: TGTGCCAGCAGCTACAGGGGGGGTTGTGGAAACACCATATATTTT. Protein sequence: CASSYRGGCGNTIYF. This chain connects TRBV21-1 to TRBJ1-3; the table names TRBD1, a call not compared with the DNA. TRBV21-1 is designated a pseudogene. The length of the CDR3 is 15 residues.

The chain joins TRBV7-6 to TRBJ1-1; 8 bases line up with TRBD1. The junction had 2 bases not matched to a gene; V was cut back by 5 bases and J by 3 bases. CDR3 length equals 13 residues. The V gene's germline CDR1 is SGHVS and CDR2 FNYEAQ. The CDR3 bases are TGTGCCAGCAGCGTGGACAGGGACACTGAAGCTTTCTTT. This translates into CASSVDRDTEAFF.

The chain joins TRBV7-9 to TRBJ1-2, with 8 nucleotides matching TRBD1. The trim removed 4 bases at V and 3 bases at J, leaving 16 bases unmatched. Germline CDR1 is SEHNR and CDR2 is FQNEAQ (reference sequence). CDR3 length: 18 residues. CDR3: CASSYDADRAMVDYGYTF. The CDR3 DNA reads TGTGCCAGCAGCTATGACGCGGACAGGGCCATGGTTGACTATGGCTACACCTTC.

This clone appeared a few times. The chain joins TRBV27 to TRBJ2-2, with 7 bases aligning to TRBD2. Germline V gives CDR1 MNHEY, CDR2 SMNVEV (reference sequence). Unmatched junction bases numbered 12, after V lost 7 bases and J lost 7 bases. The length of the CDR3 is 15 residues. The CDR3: CASKESGKRNGELFF. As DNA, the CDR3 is TGTGCCAGCAAGGAGAGCGGGAAACGGAACGGGGAGCTGTTTTTT.

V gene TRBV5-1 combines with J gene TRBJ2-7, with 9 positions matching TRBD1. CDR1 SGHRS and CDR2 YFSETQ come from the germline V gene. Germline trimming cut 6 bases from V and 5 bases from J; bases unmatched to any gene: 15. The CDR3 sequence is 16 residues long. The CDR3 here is CASISHPGTGKHEQYF. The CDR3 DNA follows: TGCGCCAGCATCTCTCACCCAGGGACAGGGAAGCACGAGCAGTACTTC.

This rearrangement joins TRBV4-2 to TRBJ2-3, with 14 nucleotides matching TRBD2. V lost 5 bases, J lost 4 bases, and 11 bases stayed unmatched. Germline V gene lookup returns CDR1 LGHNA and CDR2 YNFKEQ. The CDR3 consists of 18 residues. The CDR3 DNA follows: TGTGCCAGCAGCGACCGCACGGGACTAGCGGGAGAACCAGATACGCAGTATTTT. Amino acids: CASSDRTGLAGEPDTQYF.

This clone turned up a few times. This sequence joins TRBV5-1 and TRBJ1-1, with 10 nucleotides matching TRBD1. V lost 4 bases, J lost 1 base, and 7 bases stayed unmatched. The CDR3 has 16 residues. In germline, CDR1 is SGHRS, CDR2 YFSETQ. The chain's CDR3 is CASSAGQGRANTEAFF. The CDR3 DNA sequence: TGCGCCAGCAGCGCGGGACAGGGGCGAGCGAACACTGAAGCTTTCTTT.

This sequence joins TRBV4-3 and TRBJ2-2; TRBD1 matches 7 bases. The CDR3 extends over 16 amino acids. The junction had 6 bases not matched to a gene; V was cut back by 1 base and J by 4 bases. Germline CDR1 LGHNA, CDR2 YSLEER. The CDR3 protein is CASSQGQGSTTGELFF. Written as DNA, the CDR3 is TGCGCCAGCAGCCAAGGACAGGGATCGACCACCGGGGAGCTGTTTTTT.

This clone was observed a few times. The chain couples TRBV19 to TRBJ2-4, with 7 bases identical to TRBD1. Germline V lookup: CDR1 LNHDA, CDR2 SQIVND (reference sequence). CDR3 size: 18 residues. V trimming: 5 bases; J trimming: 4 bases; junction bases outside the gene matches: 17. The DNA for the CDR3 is TGTGCCAGTAGTCTTACCTACCCCCAGGGGGTTTCAAAAAACATTCAGTACTTC. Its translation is CASSLTYPQGVSKNIQYF.

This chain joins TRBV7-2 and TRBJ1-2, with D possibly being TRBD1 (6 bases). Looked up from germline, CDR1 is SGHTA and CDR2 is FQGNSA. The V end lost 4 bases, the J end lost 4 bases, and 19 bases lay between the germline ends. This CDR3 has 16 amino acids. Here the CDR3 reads CASSSRTVREGYGYTF. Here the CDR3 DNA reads TGTGCCAGCAGCTCCCGGACAGTCCGGGAGGGCTATGGCTACACCTTC.

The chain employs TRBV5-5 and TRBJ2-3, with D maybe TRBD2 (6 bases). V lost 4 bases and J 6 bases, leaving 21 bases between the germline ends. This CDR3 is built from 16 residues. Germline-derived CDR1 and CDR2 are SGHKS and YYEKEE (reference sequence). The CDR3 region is CASSITDQEEGDTQYF. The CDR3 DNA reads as TGTGCCAGCAGCATAACTGACCAGGAGGAGGGGGATACGCAGTATTTT.

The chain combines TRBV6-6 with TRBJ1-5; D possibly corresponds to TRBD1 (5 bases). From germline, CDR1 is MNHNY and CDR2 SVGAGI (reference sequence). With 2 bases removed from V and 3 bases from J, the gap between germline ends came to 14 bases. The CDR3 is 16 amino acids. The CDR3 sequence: CASSYMGWGVNQPQHF. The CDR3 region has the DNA TGTGCCAGCAGTTACATGGGGTGGGGGGTCAATCAGCCCCAGCATTTT.

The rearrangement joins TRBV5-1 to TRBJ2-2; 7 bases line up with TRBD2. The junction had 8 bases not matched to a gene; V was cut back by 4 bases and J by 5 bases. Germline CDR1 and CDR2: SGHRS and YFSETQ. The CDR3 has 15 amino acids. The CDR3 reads CASSAGLGGTGELFF. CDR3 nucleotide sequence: TGCGCCAGCAGCGCCGGTTTGGGGGGGACCGGGGAGCTGTTTTTT.

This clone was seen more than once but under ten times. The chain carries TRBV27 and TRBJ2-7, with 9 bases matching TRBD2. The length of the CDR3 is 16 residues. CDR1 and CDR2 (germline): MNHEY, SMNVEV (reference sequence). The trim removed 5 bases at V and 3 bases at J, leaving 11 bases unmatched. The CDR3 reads CASSPTQREEFYEQYF. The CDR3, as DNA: TGTGCCAGCAGTCCTACTCAGCGGGAGGAATTCTACGAGCAGTACTTC.

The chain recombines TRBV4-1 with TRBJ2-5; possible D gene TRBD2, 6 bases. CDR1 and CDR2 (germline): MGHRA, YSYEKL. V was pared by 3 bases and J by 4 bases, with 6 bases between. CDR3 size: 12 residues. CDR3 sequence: CASSQGGETQYF. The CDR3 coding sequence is TGCGCCAGCAGCCAGGGGGGAGAGACCCAGTACTTC.

CDR3 bases: TGTGCCAGCAGCTTCGCCCCGGGACTAGCGGGAGGAAGTGGAAACGAGCAGTACTTC. Amino acids: CASSFAPGLAGGSGNEQYF. The genes are TRBV5-4 and TRBJ2-7, with TRBD2 matching 15 bases. CDR1 and CDR2 (germline): SGHNT, YYREEE (reference sequence). The J segment lost 5 bases and the V segment lost 2 bases, leaving 14 bases of the junction unmatched. This CDR3 region has 19 residues.

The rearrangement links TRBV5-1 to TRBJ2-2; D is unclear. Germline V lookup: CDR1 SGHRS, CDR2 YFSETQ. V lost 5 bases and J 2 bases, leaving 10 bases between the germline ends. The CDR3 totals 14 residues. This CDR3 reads CASRGSSNTGELFF. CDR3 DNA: TGCGCCAGCAGGGGTAGCAGCAACACCGGGGAGCTGTTTTTT.

As DNA, the CDR3 is TGTGCCAGCAGTCGCAGGTGCGCCGGGGAGCTGTTTTTT. This sequence encodes CASSRRCAGELFF. This chain links TRBV27 with TRBJ2-2; no clear D. The V gene lost 5 bases and the J gene lost 6 bases, with 10 bases spanning the gap. The CDR3 has 13 amino acids. Germline V gives CDR1 MNHEY, CDR2 SMNVEV (reference sequence).

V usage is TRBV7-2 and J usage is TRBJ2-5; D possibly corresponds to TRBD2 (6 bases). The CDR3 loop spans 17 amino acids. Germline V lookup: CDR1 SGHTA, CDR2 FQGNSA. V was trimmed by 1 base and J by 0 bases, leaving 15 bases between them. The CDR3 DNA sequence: TGTGCCAGCAGCTTAGGGAGGGACCCCCCTTACCAAGAGACCCAGTACTTC. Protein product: CASSLGRDPPYQETQYF.

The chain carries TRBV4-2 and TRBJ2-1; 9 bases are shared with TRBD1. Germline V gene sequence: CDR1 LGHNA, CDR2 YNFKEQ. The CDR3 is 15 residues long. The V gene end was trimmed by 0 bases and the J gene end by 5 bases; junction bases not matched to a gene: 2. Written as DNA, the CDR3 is TGTGCCAGCAGCCAAGAGGACAGGGGAGACAATGAGCAGTTCTTC. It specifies CASSQEDRGDNEQFF.

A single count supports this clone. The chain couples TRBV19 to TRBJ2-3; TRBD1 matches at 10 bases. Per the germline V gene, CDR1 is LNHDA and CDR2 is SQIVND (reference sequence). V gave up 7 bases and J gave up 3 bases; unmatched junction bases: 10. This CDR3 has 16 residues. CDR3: CASNLVGQGVTDTQYF. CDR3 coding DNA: TGTGCCAGTAATCTAGTAGGACAGGGGGTAACAGATACGCAGTATTTT.

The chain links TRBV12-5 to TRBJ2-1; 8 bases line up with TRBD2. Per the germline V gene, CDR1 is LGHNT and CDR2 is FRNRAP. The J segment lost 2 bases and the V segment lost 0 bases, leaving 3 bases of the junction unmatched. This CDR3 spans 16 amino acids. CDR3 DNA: TGTGCTAGTGGTTTGGTACGGGGACTAGCCTACAATGAGCAGTTCTTC. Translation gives CASGLVRGLAYNEQFF.